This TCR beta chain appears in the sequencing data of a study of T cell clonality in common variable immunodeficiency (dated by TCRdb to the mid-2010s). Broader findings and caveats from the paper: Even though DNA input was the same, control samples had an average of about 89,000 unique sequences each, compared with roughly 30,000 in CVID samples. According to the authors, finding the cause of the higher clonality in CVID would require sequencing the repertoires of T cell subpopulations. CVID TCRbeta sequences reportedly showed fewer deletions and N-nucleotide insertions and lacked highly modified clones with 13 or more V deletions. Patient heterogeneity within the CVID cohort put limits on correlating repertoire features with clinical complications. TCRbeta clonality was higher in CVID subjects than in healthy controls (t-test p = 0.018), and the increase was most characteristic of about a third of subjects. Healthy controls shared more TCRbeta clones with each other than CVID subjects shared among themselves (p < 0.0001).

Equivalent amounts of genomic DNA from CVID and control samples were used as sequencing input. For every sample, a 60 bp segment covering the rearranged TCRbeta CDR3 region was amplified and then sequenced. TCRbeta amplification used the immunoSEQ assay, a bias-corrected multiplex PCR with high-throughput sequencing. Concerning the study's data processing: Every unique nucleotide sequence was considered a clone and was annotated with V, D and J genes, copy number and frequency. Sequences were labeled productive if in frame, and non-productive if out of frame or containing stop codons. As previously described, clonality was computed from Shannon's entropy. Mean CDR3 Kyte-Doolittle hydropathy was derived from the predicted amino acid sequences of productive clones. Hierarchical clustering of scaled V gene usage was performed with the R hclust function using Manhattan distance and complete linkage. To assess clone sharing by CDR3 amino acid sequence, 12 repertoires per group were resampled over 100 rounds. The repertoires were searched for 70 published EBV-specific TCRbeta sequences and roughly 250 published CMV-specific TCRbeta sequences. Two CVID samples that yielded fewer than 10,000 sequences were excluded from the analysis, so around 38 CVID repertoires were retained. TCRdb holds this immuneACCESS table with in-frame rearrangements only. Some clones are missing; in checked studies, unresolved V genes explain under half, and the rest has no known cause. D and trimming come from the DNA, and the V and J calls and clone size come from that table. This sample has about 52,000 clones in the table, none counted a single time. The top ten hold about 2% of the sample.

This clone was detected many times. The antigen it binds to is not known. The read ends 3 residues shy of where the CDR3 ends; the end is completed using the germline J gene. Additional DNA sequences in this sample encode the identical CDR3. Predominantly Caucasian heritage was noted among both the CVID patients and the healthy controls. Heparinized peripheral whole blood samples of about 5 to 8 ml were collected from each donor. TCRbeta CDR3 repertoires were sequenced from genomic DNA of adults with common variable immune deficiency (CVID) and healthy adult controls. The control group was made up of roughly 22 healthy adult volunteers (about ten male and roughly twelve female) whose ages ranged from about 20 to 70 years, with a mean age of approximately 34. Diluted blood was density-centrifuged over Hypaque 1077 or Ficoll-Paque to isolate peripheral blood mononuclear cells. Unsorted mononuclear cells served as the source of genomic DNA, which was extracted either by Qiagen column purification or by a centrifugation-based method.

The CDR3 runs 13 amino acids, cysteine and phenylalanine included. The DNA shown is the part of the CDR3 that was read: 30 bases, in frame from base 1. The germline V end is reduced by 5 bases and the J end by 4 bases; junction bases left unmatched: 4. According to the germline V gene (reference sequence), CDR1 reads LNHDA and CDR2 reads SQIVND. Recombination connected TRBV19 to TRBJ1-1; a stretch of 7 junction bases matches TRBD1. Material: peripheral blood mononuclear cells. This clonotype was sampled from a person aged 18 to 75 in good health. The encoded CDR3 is CASSEQGPTEAFF. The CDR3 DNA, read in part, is TGTGCCAGTAGTGAACAGGGGCCCACTGAA.